These 17 T cell receptor beta chains were all obtained from the same sample, sequenced in a study of T-cell memory formation after mild COVID-19. TCRdb processed the 5' RACE reads anew with MiXCR; each CDR3 protein has one entry. The sample lists 210,000 or so distinct CDR3 sequences, around 16% occurring once. Material for sequencing was PBMCs or a T cell subset sorted from them (not recorded which). These receptors originate from an adult woman who had mild COVID-19 (a few samples of this study predate the infection). Cell type and time point are not known.

This clonotype was recorded many times. DNA for the CDR3: TGTGCCAGCAGCTTGGGAAGCGGGGGGCGATCCTACGAGCAGTACTTC. Residues: CASSLGSGGRSYEQYF. The rearrangement links TRBV5-4 to TRBJ2-7; 9 bases are a match to TRBD2. Trimming at V came to 0 bases and at J to 1 base, leaving 5 bases not matched to a gene. From germline, CDR1 is SGHNT and CDR2 YYREEE (reference sequence). The CDR3 runs to 16 residues.

The rearrangement uses TRBV11-2 and TRBJ2-1; D remains ambiguous. There are 14 residues in the CDR3. CDR1 and CDR2 from the germline V gene are SGHAT and FQNNGV. V lost 10 bases and J lost 7, with 20 bases in between. Here the CDR3 reads CATSPEILGNEQFF. The CDR3 DNA is TGTGCCACCTCGCCCGAGATCTTAGGGAATGAGCAGTTCTTC.

This clonotype occurred many times. The chain is built from TRBV4-3 and TRBJ2-3, with D unresolved. There are 13 residues in the CDR3. CDR1 and CDR2 (germline): LGHNA, YSLEER. The V end lost 2 bases, the J end lost 5 bases, and 8 bases lay between the germline ends. CDR3 amino acids: CASSQLTGDTQYF. CDR3 sequence (DNA): TGCGCCAGCAGCCAACTCACGGGAGATACGCAGTATTTT.

V is TRBV3-1 and J is TRBJ2-7; no definite D call. The germline V gene has CDR1 LGHDT and CDR2 YNNKEL (reference sequence). CDR3 length: 12 amino acids. The V and J ends lost 5 bases and 6 bases respectively, with 11 bases between them. Here the CDR3 DNA reads TGTGCCAGCAGCGCGGCCGGTCGCGAGCAGTACTTC. Its translation is CASSAAGREQYF.

The rearrangement joins TRBV6-5 to TRBJ2-1, with a possible D match to TRBD1 (5 bases). This CDR3 comprises 15 residues. The V end was cut by 1 base, the J end by 6 bases, with 13 bases between. Looked up from germline, CDR1 is MNHEY and CDR2 is SVGAGI. CDR3 protein: CASSYFPTVPNEQFF. The CDR3 nucleotides read TGTGCCAGCAGTTACTTCCCGACAGTCCCCAATGAGCAGTTCTTC.

This clonotype turned up a few times. The chain has TRBV20-1 and TRBJ2-1; 10 positions agree with TRBD2. With V trimmed by 0 bases and J by 7 bases, 6 bases remained unmatched. Germline V gene data show CDR1 as DFQATT and CDR2 as SNEGSKA (reference sequence). The CDR3 extends over 15 amino acids. CDR3 region: CSARDPSGSLNEQFF. CDR3 in DNA: TGCAGTGCTAGAGATCCTAGCGGGAGTTTGAATGAGCAGTTCTTC.

This clonotype was counted between two and nine times. This chain uses TRBV20-1 with TRBJ2-3, with no clear D. The V end lost 8 bases, the J end lost 1 base, and 10 bases lay between the germline ends. Germline-derived CDR1 and CDR2 are DFQATT and SNEGSKA (reference sequence). The CDR3 has 12 amino acids. The DNA for the CDR3 is TGCAGTCGGCGGCGAGGCACAGATACGCAGTATTTT. It encodes CSRRRGTDTQYF.

This clonotype has only a few counts. The chain joins TRBV7-6 to TRBJ2-5; D call uncertain. CDR1 is SGHVS, CDR2 FNYEAQ, per germline. V lost 0 bases, J lost 4 bases, and 12 bases lay in between. The CDR3 length is 15 residues. The CDR3 protein is CASSLAAGVPETQYF. The DNA of the CDR3 is TGTGCCAGCAGCTTAGCGGCCGGAGTCCCAGAGACCCAGTACTTC.

This clonotype was counted between two and nine times. This rearrangement joins TRBV10-3 to TRBJ2-2; no definite D call. V lost 6 bases and J 7 bases, leaving 15 bases between the germline ends. Germline CDR1 reads ENHRY; CDR2 reads SYGVKD. The CDR3 has 14 residues. CDR3 sequence reads: CAIRRGTQHGELFF. The CDR3 DNA reads as TGTGCCATCAGAAGAGGAACACAGCACGGGGAGCTGTTTTTT.

This clonotype turned up a few times. V gene TRBV7-2 combines with J gene TRBJ2-1; 9 bases are shared with TRBD1. Germline trimming cut 3 bases from V and 5 bases from J; bases unmatched to any gene: 11. The germline gives CDR1 SGHTA, CDR2 FQGNSA. The CDR3 covers 17 residues. This CDR3 reads CASSFRMPGQGDNEQFF. CDR3 coding DNA: TGTGCCAGCAGCTTCCGGATGCCGGGACAGGGTGACAATGAGCAGTTCTTC.

Many counts were recorded for this clonotype. The chain carries TRBV3-1 and TRBJ2-5, with D perhaps given as TRBD1 or TRBD2 (5 bases each). V was pared by 6 bases and J by 7 bases, with 36 bases between. The germline gives CDR1 LGHDT, CDR2 YNNKEL (reference sequence). CDR3 size: 20 residues. CDR3 residues: CASSHGNSRARGGPHGTQYF. The CDR3, as DNA: TGTGCCAGCAGTCATGGGAATAGCAGGGCGAGAGGAGGTCCCCACGGGACCCAGTACTTC.

The sample holds a few counts of this clonotype. CDR3 DNA sequence: TGTGCCAGCAGTTCTGGACTAGACCGCCGGATCCGGAATGAGCAGTTCTTC. Residues: CASSSGLDRRIRNEQFF. V and J are TRBV12-3 or TRBV12-4 and TRBJ2-1; 7 bases are a match to TRBD2. The V segment lost 4 bases and the J segment 7 bases; nucleotides outside the gene matches: 16. The CDR3 extends over 17 amino acids.

The chain carries TRBV12-3 or TRBV12-4 and TRBJ2-7, with D perhaps matching TRBD2 (6 bases). CDR3 length: 13 amino acids. The germline V and J ends were trimmed by 0 bases and 6 bases, with 9 bases remaining between them. DNA for the CDR3: TGTGCCAGCAGTTTAGCGGGAGCGGGCGAGCAGTACTTC. Translation gives CASSLAGAGEQYF.

This clonotype was counted at least ten times. The gene calls are TRBV13 and TRBJ2-1; possible D gene TRBD1, 6 bases. Looked up from germline, CDR1 is PRHDT and CDR2 is FYEKMQ (reference sequence). This CDR3 comprises 13 residues. V was clipped by 4 bases and J by 9 bases, with 13 bases between them. Here the CDR3 reads CASSSDSSGEQFF. Here the CDR3 DNA reads TGTGCCAGCAGCTCGGACAGCTCAGGTGAGCAGTTCTTC.

This clonotype was detected a few times. The gene calls are TRBV4-2 and TRBJ2-3; D tentatively reads TRBD1 or TRBD2 (6 bases each). CDR1 LGHNA and CDR2 YNFKEQ come from the germline V gene. There are 16 residues in the CDR3. Trimming stripped 6 bases from V and 1 base from J, with 17 bases between. CDR3 amino acids: CASSQILGGGTDTQYF. The CDR3 DNA reads as TGTGCCAGCAGTCAAATCCTCGGGGGCGGCACAGATACGCAGTATTTT.

This clonotype was detected a few times. The chain uses TRBV5-4 and TRBJ2-3, with 8 bases lining up with TRBD2. The CDR3 extends over 15 amino acids. Trimming took 4 bases from V and 4 from J; bases not matched to a gene: 8. Germline CDR1 SGHNT, CDR2 YYREEE (reference sequence). CDR3 sequence: CASSRSGSSADTQYF. In DNA, the CDR3 is TGTGCCAGCAGCCGCAGCGGGAGTTCCGCAGATACGCAGTATTTT.

V gene TRBV29-1 combines with J gene TRBJ2-7; 15 bases fit TRBD2. CDR3 length equals 14 residues. With V trimmed by 6 bases and J by 3 bases, 3 bases remained unmatched. From germline, CDR1 is SQVTM and CDR2 ANQGSEA. Here the CDR3 DNA reads TGCAGCGTCGGACTAGCGGGAGGGGACTACGAGCAGTACTTC. This gives the protein CSVGLAGGDYEQYF.